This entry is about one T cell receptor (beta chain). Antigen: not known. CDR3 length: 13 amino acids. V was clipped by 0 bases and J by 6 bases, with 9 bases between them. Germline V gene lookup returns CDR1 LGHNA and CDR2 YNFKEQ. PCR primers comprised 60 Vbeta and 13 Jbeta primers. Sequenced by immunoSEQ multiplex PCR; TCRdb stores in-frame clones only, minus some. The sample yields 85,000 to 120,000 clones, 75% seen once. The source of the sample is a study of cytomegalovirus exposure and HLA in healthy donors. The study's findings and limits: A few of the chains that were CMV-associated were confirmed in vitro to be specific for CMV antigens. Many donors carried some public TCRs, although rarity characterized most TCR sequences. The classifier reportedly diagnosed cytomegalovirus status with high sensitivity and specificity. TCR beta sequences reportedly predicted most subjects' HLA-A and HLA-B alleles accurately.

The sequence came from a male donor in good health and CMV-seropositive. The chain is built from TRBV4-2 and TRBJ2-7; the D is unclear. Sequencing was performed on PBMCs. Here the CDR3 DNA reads TGTGCCAGCAGCCAAGATCTTTGGAGCGAGCAGTACTTC. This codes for CASSQDLWSEQYF.